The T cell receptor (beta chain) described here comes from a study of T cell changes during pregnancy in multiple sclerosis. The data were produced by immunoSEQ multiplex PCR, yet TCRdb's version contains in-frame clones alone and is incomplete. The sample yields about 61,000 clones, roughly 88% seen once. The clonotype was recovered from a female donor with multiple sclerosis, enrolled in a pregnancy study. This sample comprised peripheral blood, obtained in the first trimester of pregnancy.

This CDR3 is CASSIQGLAGGTWGVGELFF. As DNA, the CDR3 is TGTGCCAGTAGTATCCAAGGACTAGCGGGAGGGACCTGGGGGGTCGGGGAGCTGTTTTTT. This rearrangement joins TRBV19 to TRBJ2-2; 15 bases agree with TRBD2. This CDR3 is 20 amino acids long. The V gene's germline CDR1 is LNHDA and CDR2 SQIVND (reference sequence). The ends lost 3 bases at V and 7 bases at J; junction bases unmatched: 15. Supplemented by reference TRBV19 and TRBJ2-2, the full variable domain reads DGGITQSPKYLFRKEGQNVTLSCEQNLNHDAMYWYRQDPGQGLRLIYYSQIVNDFQKGDIAEGYSVSREKKESFPLTVTSAQKNPTAFYLCASSIQGLAGGTWGVGELFFGEGSRLTVL.